This TCR beta chain was sequenced during a study of technical replicates of blood from a few donors. Sequenced by immunoSEQ multiplex PCR; TCRdb stores in-frame clones only, minus some. The sample contains 95,000 to 100,000 clones, nearly 96% of which appear only once. Trimming took 6 bases from V and 1 from J, leaving 10 bases between them. CDR3 length equals 13 residues. In germline, CDR1 is MNHNS, CDR2 SASEGT. This chain uses TRBV6-1 with TRBJ2-7, with TRBD2 as a possible D gene (6 bases). The receptor was isolated from a human donor in good health. Input material: T cells isolated from PBMCs. The CDR3 coding sequence is TGTGCCAGCAGGGTTGGGACTTCCTACGAGCAGTACTTC. Translating it yields CASRVGTSYEQYF.